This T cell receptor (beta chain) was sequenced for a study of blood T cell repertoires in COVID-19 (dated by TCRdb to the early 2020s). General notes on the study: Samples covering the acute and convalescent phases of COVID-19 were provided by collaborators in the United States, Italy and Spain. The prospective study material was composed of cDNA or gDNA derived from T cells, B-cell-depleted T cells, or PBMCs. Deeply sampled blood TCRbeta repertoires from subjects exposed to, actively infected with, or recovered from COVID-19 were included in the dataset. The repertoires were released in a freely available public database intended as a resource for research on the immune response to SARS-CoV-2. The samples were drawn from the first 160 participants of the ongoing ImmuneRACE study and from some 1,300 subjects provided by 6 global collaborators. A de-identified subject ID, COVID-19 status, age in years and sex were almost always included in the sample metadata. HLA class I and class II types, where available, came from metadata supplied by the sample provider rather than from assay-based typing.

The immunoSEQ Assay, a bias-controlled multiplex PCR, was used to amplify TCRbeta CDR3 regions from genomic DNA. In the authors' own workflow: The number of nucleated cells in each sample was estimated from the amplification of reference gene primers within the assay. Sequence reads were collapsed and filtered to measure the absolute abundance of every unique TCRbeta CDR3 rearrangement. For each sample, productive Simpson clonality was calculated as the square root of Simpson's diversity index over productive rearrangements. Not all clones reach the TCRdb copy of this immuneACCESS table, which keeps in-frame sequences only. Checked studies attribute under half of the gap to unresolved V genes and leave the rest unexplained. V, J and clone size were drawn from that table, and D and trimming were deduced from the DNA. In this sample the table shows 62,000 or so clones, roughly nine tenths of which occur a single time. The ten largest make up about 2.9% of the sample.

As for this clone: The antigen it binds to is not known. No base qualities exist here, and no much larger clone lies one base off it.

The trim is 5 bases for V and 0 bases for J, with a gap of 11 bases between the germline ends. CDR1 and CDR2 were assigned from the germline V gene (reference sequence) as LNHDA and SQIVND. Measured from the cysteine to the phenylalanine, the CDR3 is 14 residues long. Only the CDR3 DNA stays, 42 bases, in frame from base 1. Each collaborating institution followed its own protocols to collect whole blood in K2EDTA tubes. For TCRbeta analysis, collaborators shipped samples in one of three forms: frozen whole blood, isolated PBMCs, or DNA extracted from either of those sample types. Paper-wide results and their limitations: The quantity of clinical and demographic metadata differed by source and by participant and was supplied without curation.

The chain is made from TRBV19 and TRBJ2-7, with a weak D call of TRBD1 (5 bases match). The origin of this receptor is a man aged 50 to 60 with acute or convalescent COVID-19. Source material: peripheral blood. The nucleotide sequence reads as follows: TGTGCCAGTAGTCCAACAGGAATCTCCTACGAGCAGTACTTC. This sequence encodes CASSPTGISYEQYF.